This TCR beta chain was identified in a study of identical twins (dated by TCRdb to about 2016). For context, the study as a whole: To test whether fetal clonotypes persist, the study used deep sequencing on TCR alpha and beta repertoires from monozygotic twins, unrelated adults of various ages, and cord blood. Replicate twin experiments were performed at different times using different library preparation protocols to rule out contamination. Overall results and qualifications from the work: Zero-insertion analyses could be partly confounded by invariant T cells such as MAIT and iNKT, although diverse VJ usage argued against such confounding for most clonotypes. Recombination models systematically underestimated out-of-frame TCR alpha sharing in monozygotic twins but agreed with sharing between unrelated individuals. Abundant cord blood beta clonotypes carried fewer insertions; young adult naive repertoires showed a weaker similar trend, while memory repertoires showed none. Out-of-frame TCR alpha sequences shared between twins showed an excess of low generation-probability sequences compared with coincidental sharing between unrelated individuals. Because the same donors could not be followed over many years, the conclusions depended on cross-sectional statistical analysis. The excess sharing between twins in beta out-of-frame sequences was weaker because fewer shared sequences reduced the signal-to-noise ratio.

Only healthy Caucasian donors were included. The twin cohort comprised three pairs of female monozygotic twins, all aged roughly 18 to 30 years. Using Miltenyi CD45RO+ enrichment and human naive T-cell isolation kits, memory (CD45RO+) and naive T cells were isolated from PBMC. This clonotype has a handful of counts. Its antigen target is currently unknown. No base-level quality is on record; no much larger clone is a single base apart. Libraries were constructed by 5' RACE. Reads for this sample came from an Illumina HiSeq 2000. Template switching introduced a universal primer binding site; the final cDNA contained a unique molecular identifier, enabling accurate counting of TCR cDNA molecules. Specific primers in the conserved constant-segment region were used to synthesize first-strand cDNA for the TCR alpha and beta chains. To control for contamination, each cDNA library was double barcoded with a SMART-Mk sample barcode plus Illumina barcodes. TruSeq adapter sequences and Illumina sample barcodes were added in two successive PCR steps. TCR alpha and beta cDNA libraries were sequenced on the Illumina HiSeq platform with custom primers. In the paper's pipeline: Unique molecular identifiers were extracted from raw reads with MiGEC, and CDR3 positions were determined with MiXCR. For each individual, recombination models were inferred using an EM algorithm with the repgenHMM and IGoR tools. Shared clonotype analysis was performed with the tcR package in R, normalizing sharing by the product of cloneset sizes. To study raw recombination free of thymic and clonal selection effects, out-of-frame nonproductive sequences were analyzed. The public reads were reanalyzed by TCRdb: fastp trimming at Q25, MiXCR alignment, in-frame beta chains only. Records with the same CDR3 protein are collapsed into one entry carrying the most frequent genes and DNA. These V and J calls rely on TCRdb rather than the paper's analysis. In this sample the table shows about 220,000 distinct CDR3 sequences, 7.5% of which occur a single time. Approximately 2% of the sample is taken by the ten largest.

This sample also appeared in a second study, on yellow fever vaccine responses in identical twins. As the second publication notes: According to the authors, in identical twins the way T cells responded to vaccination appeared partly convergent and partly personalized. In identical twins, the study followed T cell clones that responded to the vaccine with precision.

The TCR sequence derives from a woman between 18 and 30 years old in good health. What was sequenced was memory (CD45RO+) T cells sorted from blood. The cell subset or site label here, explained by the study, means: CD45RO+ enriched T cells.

The CDR3 is CASSQALDDATQYF. In nucleotides, the sequence is TGTGCCAGCAGCCAAGCCCTCGACGACGCGACCCAGTACTTC. The chain is assembled from TRBV4-2 and TRBJ2-5; no confident D gene assignment can be made. Measured from the cysteine to the phenylalanine, the CDR3 is 14 residues long. The only DNA kept is the CDR3, 42 bases in frame from the first base. CDR1 and CDR2, looked up from the germline V gene, are LGHNA and YNFKEQ. V is clipped by 1 base and J by 7 bases, and the sequence between their germline boundaries is 13 bases long.